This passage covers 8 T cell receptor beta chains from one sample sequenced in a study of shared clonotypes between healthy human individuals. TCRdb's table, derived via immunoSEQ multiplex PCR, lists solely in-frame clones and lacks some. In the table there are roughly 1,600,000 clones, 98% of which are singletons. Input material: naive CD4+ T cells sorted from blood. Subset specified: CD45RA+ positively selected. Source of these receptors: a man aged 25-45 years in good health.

The CDR3: CASSPRDGEAFF. DNA of the CDR3: TGTGCCAGCAGCCCACGGGACGGTGAAGCTTTCTTT. The V gene is TRBV4-2, the J gene TRBJ1-1; perhaps TRBD1 as D (5 bases). CDR3 length: 12 residues. V lost 4 bases and J 7 bases, leaving 10 bases between the germline ends. CDR1 and CDR2 (germline): LGHNA, YNFKEQ.

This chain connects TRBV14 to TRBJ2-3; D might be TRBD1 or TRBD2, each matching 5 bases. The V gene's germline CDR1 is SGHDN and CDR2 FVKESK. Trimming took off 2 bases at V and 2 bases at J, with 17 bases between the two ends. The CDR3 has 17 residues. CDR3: CASSQRGKGRYTDTQYF. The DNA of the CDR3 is TGTGCCAGCAGCCAACGAGGGAAGGGGCGCTACACAGATACGCAGTATTTT.

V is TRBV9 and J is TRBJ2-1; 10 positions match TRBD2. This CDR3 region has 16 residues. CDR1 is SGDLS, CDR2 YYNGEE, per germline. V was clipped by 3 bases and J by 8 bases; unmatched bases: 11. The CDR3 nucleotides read TGTGCCAGCAGCGCAGTAATAGCGGGAGGATTCGATGAGCAGTTCTTC. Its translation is CASSAVIAGGFDEQFF.

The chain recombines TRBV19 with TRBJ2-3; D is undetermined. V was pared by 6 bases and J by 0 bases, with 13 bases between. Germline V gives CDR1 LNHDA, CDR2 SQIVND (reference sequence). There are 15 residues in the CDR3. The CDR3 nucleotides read TGTGCCAGTAGCCTCTTAGTGACTAGCACAGATACGCAGTATTTT. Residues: CASSLLVTSTDTQYF.

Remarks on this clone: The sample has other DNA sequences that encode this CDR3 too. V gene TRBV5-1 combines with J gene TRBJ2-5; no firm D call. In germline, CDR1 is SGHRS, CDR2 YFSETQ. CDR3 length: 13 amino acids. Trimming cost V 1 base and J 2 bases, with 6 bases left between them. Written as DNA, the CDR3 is TGCGCCAGCAGCTTGAATCGGCAAGAGACCCAGTACTTC. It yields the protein CASSLNRQETQYF.

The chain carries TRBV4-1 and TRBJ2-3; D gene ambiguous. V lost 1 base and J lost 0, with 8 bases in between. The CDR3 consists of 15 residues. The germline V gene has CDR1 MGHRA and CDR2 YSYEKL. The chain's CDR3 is CASSQVPASTDTQYF. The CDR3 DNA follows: TGCGCCAGCAGCCAAGTGCCCGCCAGCACAGATACGCAGTATTTT.

In nucleotides, the CDR3 is TGTGCCAGTAGTAATGGTCTAGCGGGGACAGATACGCAGTATTTT. Its protein product is CASSNGLAGTDTQYF. V is TRBV19 and J is TRBJ2-3, with TRBD2 identical over 9 bases. V was pared by 4 bases and J by 3 bases, with 5 bases of the junction left unmatched. Germline V CDR1 and CDR2: LNHDA, SQIVND (reference sequence). The CDR3 is 15 amino acids.

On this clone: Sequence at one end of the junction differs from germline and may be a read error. CDR3 coding DNA: TGTGCTAGCAGCTTATCGGCCCTAGTTGGGGACCAGGGTCTTTGGGGAGAGACCCAGTACTTC. Protein: CASSLSALVGDQGLWGETQYF. The rearrangement links TRBV7-7 to TRBJ2-5; D might be TRBD1 or TRBD2, each matching 5 bases. Germline V gene lookup returns CDR1 SSHAT and CDR2 FNYEAQ (reference sequence). The CDR3 is 21 residues long.